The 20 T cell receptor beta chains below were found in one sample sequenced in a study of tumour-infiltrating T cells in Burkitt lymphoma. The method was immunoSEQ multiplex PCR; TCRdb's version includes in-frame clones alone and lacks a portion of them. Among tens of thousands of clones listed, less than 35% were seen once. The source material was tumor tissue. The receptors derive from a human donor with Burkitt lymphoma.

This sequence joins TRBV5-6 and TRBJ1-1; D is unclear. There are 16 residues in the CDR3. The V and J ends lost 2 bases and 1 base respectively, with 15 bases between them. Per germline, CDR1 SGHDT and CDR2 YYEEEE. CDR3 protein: CASSFPSLIANTEAFF. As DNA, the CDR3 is TGTGCCAGCAGCTTTCCTTCGCTGATAGCGAACACTGAAGCTTTCTTT.

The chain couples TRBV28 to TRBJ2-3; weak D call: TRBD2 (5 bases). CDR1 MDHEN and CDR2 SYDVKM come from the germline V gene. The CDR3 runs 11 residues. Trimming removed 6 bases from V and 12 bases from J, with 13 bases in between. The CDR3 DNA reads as TGTGCCAGCAGGAGGGCCACCCTCCAGTATTTT. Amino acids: CASRRATLQYF.

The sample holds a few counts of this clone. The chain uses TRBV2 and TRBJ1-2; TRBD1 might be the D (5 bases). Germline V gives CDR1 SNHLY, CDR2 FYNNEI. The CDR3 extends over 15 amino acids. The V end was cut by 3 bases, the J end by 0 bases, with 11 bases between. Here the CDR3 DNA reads TGTGCCAGCAGTGAGGTCAGGGCGTCTAACTATGGCTACACCTTC. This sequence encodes CASSEVRASNYGYTF.

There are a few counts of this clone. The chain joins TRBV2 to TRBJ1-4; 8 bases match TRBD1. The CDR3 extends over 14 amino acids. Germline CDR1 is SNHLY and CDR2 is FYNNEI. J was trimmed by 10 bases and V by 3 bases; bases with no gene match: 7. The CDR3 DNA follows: TGTGCCAGCAGTGAGACAGGGGCGGTCGGAAAACTGTTTTTT. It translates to CASSETGAVGKLFF. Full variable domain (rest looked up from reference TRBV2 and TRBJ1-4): EPEVTQTPSHQVTQMGQEVILRCVPISNHLYFYWYRQILGQKVEFLVSFYNNEISEKSEIFDDQFSVERPDGSNFTLKIRSTKLEDSAMYFCASSETGAVGKLFFGSGTQLSVL.

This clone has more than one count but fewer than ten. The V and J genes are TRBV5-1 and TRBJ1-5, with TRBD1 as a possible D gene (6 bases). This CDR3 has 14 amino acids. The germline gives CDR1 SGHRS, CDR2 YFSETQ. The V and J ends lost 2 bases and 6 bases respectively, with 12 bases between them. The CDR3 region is CASSLMGGGQPQHF. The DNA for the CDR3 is TGCGCCAGCAGCTTAATGGGGGGCGGTCAGCCCCAGCATTTT.

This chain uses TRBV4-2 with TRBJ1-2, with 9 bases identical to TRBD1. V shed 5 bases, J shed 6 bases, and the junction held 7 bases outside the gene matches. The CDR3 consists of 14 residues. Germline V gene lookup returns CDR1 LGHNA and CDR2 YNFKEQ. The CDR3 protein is CASSTWTGDDGYTF. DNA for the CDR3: TGTGCCAGCAGCACCTGGACAGGGGACGATGGCTACACCTTC.

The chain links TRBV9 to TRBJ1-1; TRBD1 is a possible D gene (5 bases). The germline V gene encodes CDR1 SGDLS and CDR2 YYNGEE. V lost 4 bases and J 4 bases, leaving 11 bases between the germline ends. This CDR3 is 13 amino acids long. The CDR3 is CASSPVGTTEAFF. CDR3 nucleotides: TGTGCCAGCAGCCCCGTAGGGACCACTGAAGCTTTCTTT.

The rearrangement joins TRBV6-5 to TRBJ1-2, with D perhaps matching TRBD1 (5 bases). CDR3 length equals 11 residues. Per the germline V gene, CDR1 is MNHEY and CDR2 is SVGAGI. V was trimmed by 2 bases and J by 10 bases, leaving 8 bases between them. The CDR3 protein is CASSYPGTYTF. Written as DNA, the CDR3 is TGTGCCAGCAGTTACCCGGGGACCTACACCTTC.

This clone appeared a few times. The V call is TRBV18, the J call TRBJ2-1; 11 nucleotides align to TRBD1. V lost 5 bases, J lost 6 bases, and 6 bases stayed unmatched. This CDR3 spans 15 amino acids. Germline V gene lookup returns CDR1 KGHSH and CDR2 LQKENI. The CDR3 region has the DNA TGTGCCAGCTCAGCCCCCGGGACAGGGGGCAATGAGCAGTTCTTC. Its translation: CASSAPGTGGNEQFF.

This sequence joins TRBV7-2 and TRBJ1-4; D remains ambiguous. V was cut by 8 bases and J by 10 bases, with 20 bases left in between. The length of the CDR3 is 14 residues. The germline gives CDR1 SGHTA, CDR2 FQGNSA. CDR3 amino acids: CASRDGGFSGKLFF. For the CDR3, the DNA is TGTGCCAGCCGCGATGGCGGGTTTTCGGGAAAACTGTTTTTT.

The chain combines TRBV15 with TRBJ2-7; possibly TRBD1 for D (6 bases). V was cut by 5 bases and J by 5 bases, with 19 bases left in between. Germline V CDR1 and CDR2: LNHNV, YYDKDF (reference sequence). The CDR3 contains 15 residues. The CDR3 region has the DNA TGTGCCACCAGCTCCCGGAAGGGACAATCGCACGAGCAGTACTTC. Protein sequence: CATSSRKGQSHEQYF.

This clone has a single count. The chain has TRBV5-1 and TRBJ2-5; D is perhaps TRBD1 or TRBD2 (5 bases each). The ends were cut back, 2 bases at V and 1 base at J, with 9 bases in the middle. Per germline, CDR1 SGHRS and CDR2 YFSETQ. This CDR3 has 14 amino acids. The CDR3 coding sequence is TGCGCCAGCAGCTTCGGGACGACCCAAGAGACCCAGTACTTC. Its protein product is CASSFGTTQETQYF.

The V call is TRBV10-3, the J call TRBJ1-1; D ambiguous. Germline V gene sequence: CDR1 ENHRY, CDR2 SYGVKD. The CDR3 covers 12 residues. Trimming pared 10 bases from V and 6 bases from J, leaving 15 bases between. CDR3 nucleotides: TGTGCCACCAGGACGACGACGGCTGAAGCTTTCTTT. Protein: CATRTTTAEAFF.

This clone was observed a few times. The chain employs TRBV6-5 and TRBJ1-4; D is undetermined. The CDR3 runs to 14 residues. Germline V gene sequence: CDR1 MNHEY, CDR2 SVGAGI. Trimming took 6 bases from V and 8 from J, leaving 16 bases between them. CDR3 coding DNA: TGTGCCAGCAGGCAGGCTTCGGGTAGGGAAAAACTGTTTTTT. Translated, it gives CASRQASGREKLFF.

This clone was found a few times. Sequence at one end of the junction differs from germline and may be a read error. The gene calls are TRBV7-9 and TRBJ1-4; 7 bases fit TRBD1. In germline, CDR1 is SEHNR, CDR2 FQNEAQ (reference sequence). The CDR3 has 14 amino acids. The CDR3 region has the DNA TGTGCCAGCGGCTTACAGGGGACATATGAAAAACTGTTTTTT. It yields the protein CASGLQGTYEKLFF.

In nucleotides, the CDR3 is TGTGCCAGCAGCTTAGGGGGAGGGCAGCCCCAGCATTTT. The encoded protein is CASSLGGGQPQHF. V gene TRBV7-2 combines with J gene TRBJ1-5; D not resolved. Per germline, CDR1 SGHTA and CDR2 FQGNSA. The germline V and J ends were trimmed by 1 base and 7 bases, with 8 bases remaining between them. This CDR3 region has 13 residues.

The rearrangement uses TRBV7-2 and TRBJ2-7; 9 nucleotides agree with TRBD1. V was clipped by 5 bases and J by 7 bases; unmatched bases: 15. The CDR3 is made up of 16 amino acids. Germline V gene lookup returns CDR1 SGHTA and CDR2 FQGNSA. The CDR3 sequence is CASSPSDRGIAREQYF. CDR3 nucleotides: TGTGCCAGCAGCCCTTCGGACAGGGGAATAGCTCGGGAGCAGTACTTC.

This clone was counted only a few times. CDR3 sequence: CASSLAAGVTDTQYF. The CDR3 DNA sequence: TGCGCCAGCAGCTTGGCGGCAGGGGTGACAGATACGCAGTATTTT. The rearrangement links TRBV5-1 to TRBJ2-3; D perhaps matches TRBD1 (6 bases). Per germline, CDR1 SGHRS and CDR2 YFSETQ. Trimming took off 0 bases at V and 3 bases at J, with 11 bases between the two ends. The CDR3 contains 15 residues.

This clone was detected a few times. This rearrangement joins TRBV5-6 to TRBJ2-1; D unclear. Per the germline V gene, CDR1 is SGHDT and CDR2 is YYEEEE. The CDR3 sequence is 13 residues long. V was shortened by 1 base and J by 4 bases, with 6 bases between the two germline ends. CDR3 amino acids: CASSLSAYNEQFF. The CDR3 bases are TGTGCCAGCAGCTTGTCAGCGTACAATGAGCAGTTCTTC.

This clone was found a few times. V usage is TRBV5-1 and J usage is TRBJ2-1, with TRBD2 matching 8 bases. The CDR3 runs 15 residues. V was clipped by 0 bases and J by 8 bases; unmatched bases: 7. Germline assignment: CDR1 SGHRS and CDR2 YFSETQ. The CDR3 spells CASSLGGTSGYEQFF. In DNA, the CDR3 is TGCGCCAGCAGCTTGGGGGGGACTAGTGGCTATGAGCAGTTCTTC.